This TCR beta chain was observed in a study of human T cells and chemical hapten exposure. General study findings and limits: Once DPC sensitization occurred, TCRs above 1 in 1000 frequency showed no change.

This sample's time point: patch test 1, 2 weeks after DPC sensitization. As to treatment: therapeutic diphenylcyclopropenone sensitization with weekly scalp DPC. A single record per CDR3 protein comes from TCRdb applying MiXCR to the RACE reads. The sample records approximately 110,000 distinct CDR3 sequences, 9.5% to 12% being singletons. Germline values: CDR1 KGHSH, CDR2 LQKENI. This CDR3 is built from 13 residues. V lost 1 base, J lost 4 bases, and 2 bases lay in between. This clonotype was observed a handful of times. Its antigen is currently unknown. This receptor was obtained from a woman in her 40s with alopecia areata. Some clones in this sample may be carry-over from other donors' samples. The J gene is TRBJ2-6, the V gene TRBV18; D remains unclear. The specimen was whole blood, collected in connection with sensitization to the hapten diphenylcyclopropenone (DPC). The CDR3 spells CASSPRGANVLTF. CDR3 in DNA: TGTGCCAGCTCACCACGGGGGGCCAACGTCCTGACTTTC.